The sequence of this T cell receptor (beta chain) was determined in a study of CD8 T cells in Susac syndrome. The authors reverse transcribed about 0.5 to 1 ug RNA with random hexamers. TCRdb re-called the immunoSEQ multiplex PCR reads with MiXCR, one entry per CDR3 protein. This sample has some 57,000 distinct CDR3 sequences, with roughly nine tenths found just once. This CDR3 contains 15 residues. The J segment lost 0 bases and the V segment lost 11 bases, leaving 5 bases of the junction unmatched. Germline V gives CDR1 ENHRY, CDR2 SYGVKD. Controls were healthy donors (matched for age and sex). The clonotype comes from a human donor in good health. The chain joins TRBV10-3 to TRBJ2-1; 12 bases map to TRBD2. The sample comprised CD8+ T cells from PBMCs. The CDR3: CAVTSGGSSYNEQFF. The CDR3 bases are TGTGCCGTAACTAGCGGGGGGTCCTCCTACAATGAGCAGTTCTTC.